This T cell receptor (beta chain) was sequenced during a study of T-cell reconstitution after alpha-beta-depleted transplantation in children. CDR1 SGHRS and CDR2 YFSETQ come from the germline V gene. The ends were cut back, 2 bases at V and 0 bases at J, with 7 bases in the middle. This CDR3 spans 14 amino acids. This clonotype was picked up many times. Researchers prepared the TCRbeta library using unique molecular identifiers, the study reports. TCRdb called the PCR reads again in MiXCR, with one record for every CDR3 protein. The table shows about 360,000 distinct CDR3 sequences, with about 14% occurring only once.

The sequencing here drew on PBMCs, taken from the stem cell graft. The chain uses TRBV5-1 and TRBJ2-3; D gene uncertain. The clonotype originates from a human donor who donated a stem cell graft to a child with Fanconi anemia. The CDR3 is CASSFEDSTDTQYF. For the CDR3, the DNA is TGCGCCAGCAGCTTCGAGGATAGCACAGATACGCAGTATTTT.